Below, one TCR beta chain is given with its context. The CDR3 has 16 residues. V lost 1 base and J lost 0, with 13 bases in between. The germline V gene encodes CDR1 SGHTS and CDR2 YDEGEE. This specimen comes from a study of blood T cells in healthy people across ages. The use of a sample-barcoded 5' primer and a J-beta primer mix characterized a second PCR of about 7 to 12 cycles. TCRdb redid the calling of the 5' RACE reads with MiXCR, one entry per CDR3 protein. The table records approximately 790,000 distinct CDR3 sequences, approximately 65% of them present only once. This TCR was sampled from a man younger than 45 in good health. What was sequenced was blood. The genes are TRBV5-8 and TRBJ1-2; D not certain. The CDR3 here is CASSLTLLFPNYGYTF. The CDR3 DNA is TGTGCCAGCAGCTTGACTCTTCTTTTCCCTAACTATGGCTACACCTTC.